One sample yielded the 8 T cell receptor beta chains listed below, sequenced in a study of blood T cell repertoires in COVID-19. Assay used: immunoSEQ multiplex PCR; TCRdb lists only in-frame clones, some missing. This sample has under 200,000 clones; about 82% occur once, and the top ten carry 5% to 7%. Sequencing input: PBMCs or T cells enriched from blood (not recorded which). The source is a middle-aged man with acute COVID-19.

This CDR3 reads CSVFAGGTDEQFF. CDR3 in DNA: TGCAGCGTTTTCGCGGGGGGGACGGATGAGCAGTTCTTC. V is TRBV29-1 and J is TRBJ2-1; 9 bases are shared with TRBD2. In germline, CDR1 is SQVTM, CDR2 ANQGSEA. The CDR3 runs to 13 residues. V shed 5 bases, J shed 8 bases, and the junction held 7 bases outside the gene matches.

V usage is TRBV30 and J usage is TRBJ1-1; D remains unclear. This CDR3 comprises 13 residues. V lost 8 bases to trimming and J lost 1 base, with 14 bases between them. The germline V gene has CDR1 GTSNPN and CDR2 SVGIG (reference sequence). The DNA for the CDR3 is TGTGCCACCCCAGGAGGAGCGAACACTGAAGCTTTCTTT. Protein product: CATPGGANTEAFF.

The rearrangement joins TRBV10-3 to TRBJ1-1; D might be TRBD1 (5 bases). V was shortened by 6 bases and J by 6 bases, with 17 bases between the two germline ends. Germline V CDR1 and CDR2: ENHRY, SYGVKD. The CDR3 is 14 amino acids. The CDR3 DNA follows: TGTGCCATCAGCCGGGGGGGGGTCCCCCCTGAAGCTTTCTTT. This sequence encodes CAISRGGVPPEAFF.

V is TRBV28 and J is TRBJ2-7, with D possibly being TRBD2 (5 bases). CDR1 is MDHEN and CDR2 is SYDVKM in the germline V gene. This CDR3 contains 15 residues. V was shortened by 7 bases and J by 2 bases, with 18 bases between the two germline ends. For the CDR3, the DNA is TGTGCCAGCATCAAACCGGGGTTCCCAACCTACGAGCAGTACTTC. It yields the protein CASIKPGFPTYEQYF.

The chain is built from TRBV14 and TRBJ1-1; no reliable D call. Trimming shortened V by 1 base and J by 1 base, and 13 bases separated the two germline ends. The CDR3 sequence is 16 residues long. The germline gives CDR1 SGHDN, CDR2 FVKESK. In DNA form, the CDR3 reads TGTGCCAGCAGCCAAGGAGCCCTAACAGAGAACACTGAAGCTTTCTTT. Amino acid sequence: CASSQGALTENTEAFF.

A few counts support this clone. J is TRBJ1-1 and V is TRBV7-2; D not certain. Germline loops: CDR1 SGHTA, CDR2 FQGNSA. V dropped 4 bases and J dropped 6 bases, with 18 bases sitting between them. The CDR3 sequence is 15 residues long. As DNA, the CDR3 is TGTGCCAGCAGCTCTGAGCCCCCTTGGGCCCCTGAAGCTTTCTTT. This sequence encodes CASSSEPPWAPEAFF.

The genes are TRBV29-1 and TRBJ2-1, with TRBD1 as a possible D gene (5 bases). Germline V gene data show CDR1 as SQVTM and CDR2 as ANQGSEA. The CDR3 extends over 14 amino acids. V lost 6 bases and J lost 7, with 19 bases in between. The CDR3 nucleotides are TGCAGCGTCTTCGACAGTGACTCCCCGAATGAGCAGTTCTTC. Its protein is CSVFDSDSPNEQFF.

This clone is a singleton in its sample. This chain connects TRBV24-1 to TRBJ2-3; the match to TRBD1 covers 7 bases. The CDR3 consists of 14 residues. Trimming at V came to 5 bases and at J to 0 bases, leaving 1 base not matched to a gene. Germline CDR1 is KGHDR and CDR2 is SFDVKD. The CDR3 sequence: CATSVGQSTDTQYF. CDR3 in DNA: TGTGCCACCAGTGTGGGACAGAGCACAGATACGCAGTATTTT.